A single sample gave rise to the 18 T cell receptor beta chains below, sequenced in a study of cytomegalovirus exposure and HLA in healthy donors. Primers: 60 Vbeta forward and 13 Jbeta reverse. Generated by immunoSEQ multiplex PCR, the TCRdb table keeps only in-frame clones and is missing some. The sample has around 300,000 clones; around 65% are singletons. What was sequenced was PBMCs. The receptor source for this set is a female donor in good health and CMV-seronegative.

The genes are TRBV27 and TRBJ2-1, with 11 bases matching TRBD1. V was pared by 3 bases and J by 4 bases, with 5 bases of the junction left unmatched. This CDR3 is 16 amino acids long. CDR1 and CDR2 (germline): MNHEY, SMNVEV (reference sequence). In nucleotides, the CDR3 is TGTGCCAGCAGTTTTGCCGGGACAGGGGGTTACAATGAGCAGTTCTTC. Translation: CASSFAGTGGYNEQFF.

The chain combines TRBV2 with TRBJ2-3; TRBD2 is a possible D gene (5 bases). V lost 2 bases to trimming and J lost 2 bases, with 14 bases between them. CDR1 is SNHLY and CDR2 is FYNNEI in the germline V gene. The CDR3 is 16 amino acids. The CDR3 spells CASSELEGSHTDTQYF. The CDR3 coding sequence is TGTGCCAGCAGTGAACTCGAGGGCAGCCACACAGATACGCAGTATTTT. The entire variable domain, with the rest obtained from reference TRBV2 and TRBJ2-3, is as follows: EPEVTQTPSHQVTQMGQEVILRCVPISNHLYFYWYRQILGQKVEFLVSFYNNEISEKSEIFDDQFSVERPDGSNFTLKIRSTKLEDSAMYFCASSELEGSHTDTQYFGPGTRLTVL.

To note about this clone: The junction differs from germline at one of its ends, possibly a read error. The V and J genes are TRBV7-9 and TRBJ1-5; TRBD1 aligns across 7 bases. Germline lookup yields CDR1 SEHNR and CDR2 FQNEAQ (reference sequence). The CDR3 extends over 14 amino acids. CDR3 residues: CSSSHTGAHQPQHF. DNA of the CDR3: TGTTCCAGCAGCCATACAGGGGCCCATCAGCCCCAGCATTTT.

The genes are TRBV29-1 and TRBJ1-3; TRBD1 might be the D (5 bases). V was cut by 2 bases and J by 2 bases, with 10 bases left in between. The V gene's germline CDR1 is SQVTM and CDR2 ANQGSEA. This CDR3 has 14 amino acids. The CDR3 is CSVEQGIAGNTIYF. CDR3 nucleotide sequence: TGCAGCGTTGAACAGGGAATCGCTGGAAACACCATATATTTT.

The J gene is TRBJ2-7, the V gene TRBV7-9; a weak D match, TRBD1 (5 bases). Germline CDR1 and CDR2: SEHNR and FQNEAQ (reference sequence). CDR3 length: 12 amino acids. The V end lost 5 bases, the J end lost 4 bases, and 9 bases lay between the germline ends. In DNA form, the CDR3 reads TGTGCCAGCAGCGTACAGGATTACGAGCAGTACTTC. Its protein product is CASSVQDYEQYF.

CDR3 nucleotides: TGTGCCAGCAGTCTGCCGGGACAGGGTGAAGAGACCCAGTACTTC. Amino acid sequence: CASSLPGQGEETQYF. The genes are TRBV7-9 and TRBJ2-5; 9 bases are a match to TRBD1. Germline loops: CDR1 SEHNR, CDR2 FQNEAQ (reference sequence). This CDR3 comprises 15 residues. Unmatched junction bases numbered 8, after V lost 6 bases and J lost 3 bases.

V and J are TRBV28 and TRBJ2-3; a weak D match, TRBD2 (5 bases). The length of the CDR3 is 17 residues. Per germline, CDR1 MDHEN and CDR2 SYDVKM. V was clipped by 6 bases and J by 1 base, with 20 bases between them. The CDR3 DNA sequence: TGTGCCAGCAGCCTAAAGGGCGGAGGAGCCCGCACAGATACGCAGTATTTT. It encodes CASSLKGGGARTDTQYF.

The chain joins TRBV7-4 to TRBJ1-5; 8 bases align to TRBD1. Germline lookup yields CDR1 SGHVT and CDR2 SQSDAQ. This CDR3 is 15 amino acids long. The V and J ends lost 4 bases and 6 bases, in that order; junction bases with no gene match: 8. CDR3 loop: CASSSTDREGQPQHF. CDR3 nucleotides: TGTGCCAGCAGCTCAACGGACAGGGAGGGTCAGCCCCAGCATTTT.

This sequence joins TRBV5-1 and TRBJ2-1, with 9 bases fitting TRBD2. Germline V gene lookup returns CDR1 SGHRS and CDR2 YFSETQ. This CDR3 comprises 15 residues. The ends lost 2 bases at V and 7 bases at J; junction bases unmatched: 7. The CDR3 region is CASSFAGGPLNEQFF. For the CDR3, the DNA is TGCGCCAGCAGCTTCGCGGGAGGGCCTCTGAATGAGCAGTTCTTC.

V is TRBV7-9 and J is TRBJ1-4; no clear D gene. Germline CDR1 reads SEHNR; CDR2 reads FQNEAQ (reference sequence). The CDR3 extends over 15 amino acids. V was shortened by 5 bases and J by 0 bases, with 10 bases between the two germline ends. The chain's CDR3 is CASSRNGATNEKLFF. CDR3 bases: TGTGCCAGCAGCCGCAACGGGGCAACTAATGAAAAACTGTTTTTT.

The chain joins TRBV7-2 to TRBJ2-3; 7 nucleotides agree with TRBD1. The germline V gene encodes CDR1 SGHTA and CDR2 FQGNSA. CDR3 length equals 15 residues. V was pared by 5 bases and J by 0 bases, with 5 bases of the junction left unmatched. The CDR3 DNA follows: TGTGCCAGCAGCCAAACAGGGGCTAGCACAGATACGCAGTATTTT. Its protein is CASSQTGASTDTQYF.

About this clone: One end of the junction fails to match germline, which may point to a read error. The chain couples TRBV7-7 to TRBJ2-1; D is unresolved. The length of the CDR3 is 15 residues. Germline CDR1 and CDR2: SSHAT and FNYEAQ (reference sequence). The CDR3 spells CASSLAWVGPNEQFF. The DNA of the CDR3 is TGTGCTAGCAGCTTAGCCTGGGTGGGCCCCAATGAGCAGTTCTTC.

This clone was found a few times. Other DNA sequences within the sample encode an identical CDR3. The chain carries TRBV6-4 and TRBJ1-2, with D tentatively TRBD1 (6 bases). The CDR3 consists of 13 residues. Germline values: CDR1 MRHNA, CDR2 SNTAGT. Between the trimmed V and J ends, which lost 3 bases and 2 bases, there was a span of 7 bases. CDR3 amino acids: CASSETGNYGYTF. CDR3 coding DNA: TGTGCCAGCAGTGAAACAGGGAACTATGGCTACACCTTC.

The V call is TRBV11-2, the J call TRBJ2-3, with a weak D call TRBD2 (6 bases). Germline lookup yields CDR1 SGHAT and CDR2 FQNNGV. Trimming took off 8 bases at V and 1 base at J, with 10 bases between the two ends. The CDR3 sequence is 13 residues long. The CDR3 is CASGVAGTDTQYF. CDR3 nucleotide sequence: TGTGCCAGCGGGGTAGCGGGCACAGATACGCAGTATTTT.

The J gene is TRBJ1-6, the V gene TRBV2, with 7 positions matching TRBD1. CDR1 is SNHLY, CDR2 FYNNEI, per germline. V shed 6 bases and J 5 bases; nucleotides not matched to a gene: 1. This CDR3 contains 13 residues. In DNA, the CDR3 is TGTGCCAGCAGGGGGACAGATAATTCACCCCTCCACTTT. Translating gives CASRGTDNSPLHF.

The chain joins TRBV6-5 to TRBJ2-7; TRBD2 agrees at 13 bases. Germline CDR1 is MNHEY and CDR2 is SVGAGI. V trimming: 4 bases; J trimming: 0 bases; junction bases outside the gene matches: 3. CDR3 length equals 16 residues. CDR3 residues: CASSSRTSGSSYEQYF. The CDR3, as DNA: TGTGCCAGCAGTTCCAGGACTAGCGGGAGCTCCTACGAGCAGTACTTC.

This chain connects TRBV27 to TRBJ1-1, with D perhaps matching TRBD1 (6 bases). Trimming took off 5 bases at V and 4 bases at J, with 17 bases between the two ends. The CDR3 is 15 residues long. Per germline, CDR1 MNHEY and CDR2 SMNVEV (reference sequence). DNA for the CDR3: TGTGCCAGCAGTCCTAGTTGGACCAGGGGCACTGAAGCTTTCTTT. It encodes CASSPSWTRGTEAFF.

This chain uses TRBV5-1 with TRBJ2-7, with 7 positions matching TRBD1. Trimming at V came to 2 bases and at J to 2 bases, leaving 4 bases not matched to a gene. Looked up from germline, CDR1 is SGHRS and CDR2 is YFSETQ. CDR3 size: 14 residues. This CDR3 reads CASSLDREPYEQYF. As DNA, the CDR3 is TGCGCCAGCAGCTTAGACAGGGAACCCTACGAGCAGTACTTC.